Below are 2 T cell receptor beta chains sequenced from a single sample in a study of preoperative IRX-2 immunotherapy in early breast cancer. As for treatment: preoperative locoregional IRX-2 cytokine immunotherapy. Repertoires were generated with immunoSEQ multiplex PCR, while TCRdb's copy carries only in-frame clones and drops some. The sample has tens of thousands of clones, around four fifths seen once. This specimen consisted of lymph node tissue, obtained after IRX-2 immunotherapy. These receptors came from a human donor with breast cancer.

V is TRBV30 and J is TRBJ1-6; the match to TRBD1 covers 8 bases. V lost 2 bases to trimming and J lost 5 bases; unmatched junction nucleotides: 5. The germline gives CDR1 GTSNPN, CDR2 SVGIG (reference sequence). This CDR3 has 15 amino acids. The CDR3, as DNA: TGTGCCTGGAGTCCCAGGGGGCGCGATAATTCACCCCTCCACTTT. Translation gives CAWSPRGRDNSPLHF.

This clone was recorded a few times. This chain connects TRBV30 to TRBJ1-5; possible D gene TRBD1, 6 bases. The CDR3 length is 13 residues. Looked up from germline, CDR1 is GTSNPN and CDR2 is SVGIG (reference sequence). CDR3 nucleotides: TGTGCTTTGGGACAAGGGGGCAATCAGCCCCAGCATTTT. It is translated as CALGQGGNQPQHF.